The rows below give T cell receptor beta chains drawn from one sample of a study of metastatic and nonmetastatic thyroid tumors. TCRdb redid the clone calls on the PCR reads using MiXCR. Of about 52,000 clones in the sample, approximately 15% were seen once. The sequencing input was blood. These TCRs come from a female donor with papillary thyroid cancer or a benign thyroid nodule (not recorded which). Some clones in this sample may be carry-over from other donors' samples. Each CDR3 is given with its conserved first and last residue. Each record gives: clone size, J gene, D gene, V gene, CDR3 protein, CDR3 DNA. The D gene is left open where the match is weak. Clone size, where shown, is once, few, many, or a class for clones that have expanded.

>.|TRBJ2-7|.|TRBV20-1
CSARRDGSDEQYF
TGCAGTGCTAGGCGGGACGGGTCGGACGAGCAGTACTTC
>many|TRBJ2-1|TRBD1|TRBV6-1
CASRQGSNNEQFF
TGTGCCAGCCGACAGGGTTCCAACAATGAGCAGTTCTTC
>.|TRBJ2-2|TRBD2|TRBV9
CASSANPGLAGSGELFF
TGTGCCAGCAGCGCGAACCCTGGACTAGCTGGATCCGGGGAGCTGTTTTTT
>many|TRBJ2-6|.|TRBV6-1
CASSRGASGANVLTF
TGTGCCAGCAGTAGAGGCGCCTCTGGGGCCAACGTCCTGACTTTC
>many|TRBJ1-2|.|TRBV2
CASTGTILYYGYTF
TGTGCCAGCACCGGGACAATCCTCTACTATGGCTACACCTTC
>many|TRBJ2-7|.|TRBV5-6
CASSLRRGFVQGHPYEQYF
TGTGCCAGCAGCTTGCGAAGAGGGTTTGTCCAGGGTCATCCCTACGAGCAGTACTTC
>many|TRBJ2-1|TRBD1|TRBV29-1
CSVDPYRGFNEQFF
TGCAGCGTTGACCCCTACAGGGGATTTAATGAGCAGTTCTTC
>.|TRBJ1-2|TRBD1|TRBV10-3
CVISAGTGELNYCYTF
TGTGTCATCAGTGCCGGGACAGGAGAGCTTAACTATTGCTACACCTTC
>.|TRBJ1-1|.|TRBV7-9
CASSLSVNTEAFF
TGTGCCAGCAGCTTATCAGTGAACACTGAAGCTTTCTTT
>many|TRBJ2-5|.|TRBV20-1
CSARDTVGSQETQYF
TGCAGTGCTAGAGATACGGTGGGAAGCCAAGAGACCCAGTACTTC
>.|TRBJ1-5|.|TRBV10-3
CVIRPSGRGDQPQHF
TGTGTCATTAGACCATCGGGGAGAGGGGATCAGCCCCAGCATTTT
>.|TRBJ1-6|TRBD1|TRBV27
CASRRGGQSSYNSPLNF
TGTGCCAGCAGACGGGGGGGACAGAGCTCCTATAATTCACCCCTCAACTTT